This entry describes one T cell receptor beta chain. V lost 6 bases and J lost 5; bases outside the gene matches: 2. The CDR3 is 13 residues long. The sample originates from a study of blood T cell repertoires in COVID-19. Study details: From the United States, Italy and Spain came samples of acute and convalescent COVID-19. T cells, B-cell-depleted T cells, or PBMCs provided the cDNA or gDNA that served as material.

Per the original data handling: Counts of nucleated cells, estimated from reference gene primer amplification, were obtained. Measured with immunoSEQ multiplex PCR; TCRdb has only the in-frame clones, and not every one. V, J and clone size derive from that table, while D and trimming were established from the DNA sequence. Among over 350,000 clones, more than 85% were seen once, and the ten largest hold 4% to 5.5%. The sequenced material came from peripheral blood. This TCR came from a woman aged 25-40 years with acute or convalescent COVID-19. This rearrangement joins TRBV12-3 or TRBV12-4 to TRBJ2-5; 11 nucleotides align to TRBD2. CDR3 nucleotide sequence: TGTGCCAGCAGACTAGCGGGGGTGGAGACCCAGTACTTC. The encoded protein is CASRLAGVETQYF.